These 12 T cell receptor beta chains were all obtained from the same sample, sequenced in a study of T cells in Graves' hyperthyroidism and ophthalmopathy. TCR beta CDR3 regions were amplified from RNA transcripts. The study used the HTBI primer set for a first-round RT-PCR of the TCR CDR3. TCRdb independently ran MiXCR on the multiplex PCR reads; one entry per CDR3 protein. This table holds about 840,000 distinct CDR3 sequences, approximately 40% found once. Input material: blood. These TCRs come from a man younger than 35 with Graves' hyperthyroidism.

There are a few counts of this clonotype. This rearrangement joins TRBV5-1 to TRBJ2-2; the D gene is possibly TRBD2 (5 bases). The CDR3 length is 15 residues. Trimming cost V 4 bases and J 2 bases, with 12 bases left between them. Germline CDR1 SGHRS, CDR2 YFSETQ. The CDR3 region has the DNA TGCGCCAGCAGCCTCGCTAGCACAAACACCGGGGAGCTGTTTTTT. Translated, it gives CASSLASTNTGELFF.

The V call is TRBV12-3 or TRBV12-4, the J call TRBJ1-5, with D perhaps TRBD1 (5 bases). This CDR3 contains 14 residues. V lost 1 base, J lost 6 bases, and 10 bases lay in between. The CDR3 is CASSLGGAPQPQHF. Written as DNA, the CDR3 is TGTGCCAGCAGTTTAGGAGGGGCGCCTCAGCCCCAGCATTTT.

This clonotype was observed a single time. The chain carries TRBV7-3 and TRBJ1-3, with D uncertain. V dropped 0 bases and J dropped 3 bases, with 12 bases sitting between them. Germline V gene data show CDR1 as SGHTA and CDR2 as FQGTGA. CDR3 length: 16 residues. CDR3 coding DNA: TGTGCCAGCAGCTTAACGTCCGCGGGATATGGAAACACCATATATTTT. Translation: CASSLTSAGYGNTIYF.

As regards this clonotype: A clone one base away is much larger, so this may be a read error. The chain is built from TRBV10-2 and TRBJ2-2; D uncertain. The CDR3 sequence is 15 residues long. Trimming cost V 8 bases and J 2 bases, with 15 bases left between them. From germline, CDR1 is WSHSY and CDR2 SAAADI. The CDR3 reads CASHDEHINTGELFF. The CDR3 DNA is TGCGCCAGCCACGACGAACATATTAACACCGGGGAGCTGTTTTTT.

The chain recombines TRBV7-8 with TRBJ1-1; 9 positions match TRBD1. Germline CDR1 is SGHVS and CDR2 is FQNEAQ. This CDR3 is built from 15 residues. V shed 5 bases and J 5 bases; nucleotides not matched to a gene: 9. CDR3 bases: TGTGCCAGCAGCCTATTACAGGGGGCCGGGACTGAAGCTTTCTTT. Translated, it gives CASSLLQGAGTEAFF.

In its sample, this clonotype was seen many times. This sequence joins TRBV9 and TRBJ1-1; a weak D match, TRBD1 (6 bases). Trimming left V 3 bases short and J 0 bases short, with 15 bases between. The CDR3 is 16 amino acids. Germline assignment: CDR1 SGDLS and CDR2 YYNGEE. The CDR3 protein is CASSDPGAGMNTEAFF. The CDR3 bases are TGTGCCAGCAGCGACCCAGGGGCAGGAATGAACACTGAAGCTTTCTTT.

The table lists this clonotype with a few counts. The chain carries TRBV20-1 and TRBJ1-4, with D hard to call. V lost 6 bases and J lost 8, with 10 bases in between. This CDR3 region has 11 residues. Germline CDR1 and CDR2: DFQATT and SNEGSKA (reference sequence). The CDR3 loop is CSAPKGEKLFF. In nucleotides, the CDR3 is TGCAGTGCACCTAAGGGAGAAAAACTGTTTTTT.

At least ten counts were recorded for this clonotype. V is TRBV24-1 and J is TRBJ2-6; D gene uncertain. This CDR3 is 16 amino acids long. Per germline, CDR1 KGHDR and CDR2 SFDVKD. Trimming removed 9 bases from V and 0 bases from J, with 14 bases in between. The CDR3 DNA is TGTGCCACCTCTGGGCCCACAACCTCTGGGGCCAACGTCCTGACTTTC. This gives the protein CATSGPTTSGANVLTF.

Many counts were recorded for this clonotype. The chain uses TRBV2 and TRBJ1-1; D call uncertain. Germline V gene lookup returns CDR1 SNHLY and CDR2 FYNNEI. The CDR3 contains 12 residues. V shed 11 bases and J shed 3 bases, with 13 bases lying between them. The CDR3 DNA reads TGTGCCCGGGAGACGTGGGACACTGAAGCTTTCTTT. It is translated as CARETWDTEAFF.

With regard to this clonotype: At one boundary the junction diverges from the germline segment, which might be a read error. This chain connects TRBV10-3 to TRBJ1-4; D not resolved. The germline V gene has CDR1 ENHRY and CDR2 SYGVKD. The CDR3 sequence is 14 residues long. Here the CDR3 DNA reads TGTGCCAGCAGTGAGAATTATTTGGTTGAAAAACTGTTTTTT. Amino acid sequence: CASSENYLVEKLFF.

This clonotype occurred once. The V and J genes are TRBV2 and TRBJ1-1; the D gene is possibly TRBD1 (6 bases). Germline lookup yields CDR1 SNHLY and CDR2 FYNNEI. V was clipped by 11 bases and J by 6 bases, with 13 bases between them. This CDR3 is 11 amino acids long. In DNA, the CDR3 is TGTGCCGTACAGGGAGGGGCTGAAGCTTTCTTT. Translated: CAVQGGAEAFF.

This clonotype was detected ten times or more. The J gene is TRBJ1-2, the V gene TRBV9; 9 bases line up with TRBD1. The trim removed 2 bases at V and 4 bases at J, leaving 3 bases unmatched. This CDR3 spans 14 amino acids. Per the germline V gene, CDR1 is SGDLS and CDR2 is YYNGEE. For the CDR3, the DNA is TGTGCCAGCAGCGTGGAGACAGGGGGCTATGGCTACACCTTC. As protein: CASSVETGGYGYTF.